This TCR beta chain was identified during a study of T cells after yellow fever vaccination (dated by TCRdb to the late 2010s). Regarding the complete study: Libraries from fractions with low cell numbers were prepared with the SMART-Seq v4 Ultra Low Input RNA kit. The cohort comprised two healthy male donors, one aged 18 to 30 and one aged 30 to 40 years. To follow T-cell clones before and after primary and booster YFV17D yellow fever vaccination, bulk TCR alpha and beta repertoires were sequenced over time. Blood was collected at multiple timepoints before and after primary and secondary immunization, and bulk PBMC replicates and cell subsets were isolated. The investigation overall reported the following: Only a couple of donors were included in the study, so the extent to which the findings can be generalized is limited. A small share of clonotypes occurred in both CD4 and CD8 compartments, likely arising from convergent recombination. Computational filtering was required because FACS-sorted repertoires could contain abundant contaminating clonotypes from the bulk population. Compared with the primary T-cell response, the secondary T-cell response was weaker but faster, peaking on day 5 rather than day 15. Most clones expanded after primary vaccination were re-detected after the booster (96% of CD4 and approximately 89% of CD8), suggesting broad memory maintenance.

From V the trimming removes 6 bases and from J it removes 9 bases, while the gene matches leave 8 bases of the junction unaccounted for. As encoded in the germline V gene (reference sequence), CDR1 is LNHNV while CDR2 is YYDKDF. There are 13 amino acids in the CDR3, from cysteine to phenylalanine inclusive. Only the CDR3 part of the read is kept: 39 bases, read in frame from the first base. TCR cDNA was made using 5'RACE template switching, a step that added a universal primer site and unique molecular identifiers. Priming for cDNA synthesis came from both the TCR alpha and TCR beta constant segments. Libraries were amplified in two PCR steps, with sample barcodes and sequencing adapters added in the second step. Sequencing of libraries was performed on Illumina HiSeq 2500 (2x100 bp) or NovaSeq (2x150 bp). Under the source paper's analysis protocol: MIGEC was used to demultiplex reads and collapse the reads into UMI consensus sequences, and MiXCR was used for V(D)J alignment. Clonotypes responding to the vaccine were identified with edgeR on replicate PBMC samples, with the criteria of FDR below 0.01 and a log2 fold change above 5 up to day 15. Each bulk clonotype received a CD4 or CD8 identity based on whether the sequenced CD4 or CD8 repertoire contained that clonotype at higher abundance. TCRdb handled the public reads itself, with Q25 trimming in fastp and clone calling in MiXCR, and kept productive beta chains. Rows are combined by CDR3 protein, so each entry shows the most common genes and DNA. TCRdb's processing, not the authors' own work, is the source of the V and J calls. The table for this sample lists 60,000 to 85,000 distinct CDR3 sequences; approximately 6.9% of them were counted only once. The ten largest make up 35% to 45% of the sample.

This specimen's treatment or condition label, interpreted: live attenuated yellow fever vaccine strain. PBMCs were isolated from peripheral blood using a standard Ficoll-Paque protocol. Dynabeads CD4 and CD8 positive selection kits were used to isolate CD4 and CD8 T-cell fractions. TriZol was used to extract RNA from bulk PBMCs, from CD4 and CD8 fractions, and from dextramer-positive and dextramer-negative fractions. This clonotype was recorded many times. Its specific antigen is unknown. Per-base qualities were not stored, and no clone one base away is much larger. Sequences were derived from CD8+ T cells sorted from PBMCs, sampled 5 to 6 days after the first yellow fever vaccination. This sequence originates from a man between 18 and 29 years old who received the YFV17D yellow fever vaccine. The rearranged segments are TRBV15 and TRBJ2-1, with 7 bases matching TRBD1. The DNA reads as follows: TGTGCCACCAGGGAAACGGACAGGCCTGAGCAGTTCTTC. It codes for CATRETDRPEQFF.